The 19 T cell receptor beta chains below were found in one sample sequenced in a study of T cells in women clearing cervical HPV infection. Assay: immunoSEQ multiplex PCR; the TCRdb copy retains only in-frame clones and omits some. This repertoire includes 30,000 to 35,000 clones. The specimen was blood buffy coat. The receptors shown here come from a woman aged 18 to 75 with a cervical HPV16 infection that either progressed to CIN3+ or cleared (not recorded which).

Note on this clone: Read data end 3 residues before the CDR3 end; the end is taken from the germline J gene. This chain connects TRBV20-1 to TRBJ1-5; 8 nucleotides line up with TRBD1. Germline loops: CDR1 DFQATT, CDR2 SNEGSKA (reference sequence). V was clipped by 6 bases and J by 0 bases; unmatched bases: 4. The CDR3 covers 14 residues. CDR3 DNA (partial): TGCAGTGCCTTACAGGGGGTTAGCAATCAGCCC. This codes for CSALQGVSNQP. The full CDR3 is CSALQGVSNQPQHF.

Details on this clone: The read halts 3 residues ahead of the CDR3 end, with the missing end drawn from the germline J gene. V gene TRBV5-1 combines with J gene TRBJ2-1; 13 bases align to TRBD2. J lost 2 bases, V lost 4 bases, and 3 bases had no gene match. The CDR3 length is 16 residues. Germline CDR1 SGHRS, CDR2 YFSETQ. CDR3 bases read: TGCGCCAGCAGCCCAACTAGCGGGGGGGCCTACAATGAG. This translates into CASSPTSGGAYNE. The full CDR3 protein reads CASSPTSGGAYNEQFF. Filled out from reference TRBV5-1 and TRBJ2-1, the complete variable domain reads KAGVTQTPRYLIKTRGQQVTLSCSPISGHRSVSWYQQTPGQGLQFLFEYFSETQRNKGNFPGRFSGRQFSNSRSEMNVSTLELGDSALYLCASSPTSGGAYNEQFFGPGTRLTVL.

Comment on this clone: From the germline J gene comes the end of the CDR3, since the read stops 3 residues before it. V is TRBV6-2 or TRBV6-3 and J is TRBJ2-1; TRBD2 agrees at 10 bases. Germline assignment: CDR1 MNHEY and CDR2 SVGEGT. With 6 bases clipped from V and 7 bases from J, the junction kept 3 bases outside the gene matches. The CDR3 length is 13 residues. CDR3 DNA (partial): TGTGCCAGCAGGACTAGCGGGTCTAATGAG. Its translation: CASRTSGSNE. The complete CDR3 sequence is CASRTSGSNEQFF.

About this clone: From the germline J gene comes the end of the CDR3, since the read stops 3 residues before it. The chain joins TRBV6-4 to TRBJ2-1, with TRBD2 matching 9 bases. Germline values: CDR1 MRHNA, CDR2 SNTAGT. The CDR3 totals 16 residues. The J segment lost 4 bases and the V segment lost 3 bases, leaving 7 bases of the junction unmatched. The CDR3 loop is CASSESREGPYNEQFF. The part of the CDR3 DNA that was read is TGTGCCAGCAGTGAGTCGCGGGAGGGCCCGTACAATGAG.

About this clone itself: Read data end 3 residues before the CDR3 end; the end is taken from the germline J gene. J is TRBJ2-2 and V is TRBV20-1, with TRBD1 matching over 8 bases. The CDR3 runs to 17 residues. Germline V gives CDR1 DFQATT, CDR2 SNEGSKA (reference sequence). The CDR3 loop reads CSARDLGQGSYNSPLFF. Partial CDR3 DNA: TGCAGTGCTAGAGATCTCGGACAGGGTTCCTATAATTCACCG.

Concerning this clone: The CDR3 end lies 3 residues beyond the end of the read and is filled in from the germline J gene. V gene TRBV19 combines with J gene TRBJ2-3; D unclear. Germline values: CDR1 LNHDA, CDR2 SQIVND (reference sequence). This CDR3 spans 13 amino acids. CDR3 amino acids: CASSPQTEQPQYF. The sequenced part of the CDR3 DNA is TGTGCCAGTAGTCCACAGACGGAACAGCCG. The variable domain in full, with the rest retrieved from reference TRBV19 and TRBJ2-3, is DGGITQSPKYLFRKEGQNVTLSCEQNLNHDAMYWYRQDPGQGLRLIYYSQIVNDFQKGDIAEGYSVSREKKESFPLTVTSAQKNPTAFYLCASSPQTEQPQYFGPGTRLTVL.

Points on this clone: The read falls 3 residues short of the CDR3 end, and the missing part is taken from the germline J gene. The chain employs TRBV2 and TRBJ2-3; TRBD2 matches 7 bases. The CDR3 is 13 amino acids. The junction had 7 bases not matched to a gene; V was cut back by 7 bases and J by 6 bases. Germline-derived CDR1 and CDR2 are SNHLY and FYNNEI. CDR3 sequence reads: CASIAVLADTQYF. The part of the CDR3 DNA that was read is TGTGCCAGCATTGCAGTACTAGCGGATACG.

The CDR3 sequence is CAWSGSSGNTIYF. CDR3 DNA, as far as it was read: TGTGCCTGGAGTGGTTCATCTGGAAACACC. This chain uses TRBV30 with TRBJ1-3; D is undetermined. The read comes to an end 3 residues before the CDR3 does, leaving the germline J gene to fill in the end. Trimming shortened V by 1 base and J by 1 base, and 5 bases separated the two germline ends. CDR3 length equals 13 residues. Germline V CDR1 and CDR2: GTSNPN, SVGIG (reference sequence).

Points on this clone: The sequence runs out 3 residues before the end of the CDR3; the remainder is reconstructed from the germline J gene. The gene calls are TRBV12-3 or TRBV12-4 and TRBJ2-3, with D uncertain. Trimming removed 3 bases from V and 1 base from J, with 8 bases in between. The CDR3 has 14 residues. CDR3 loop: CASSFQAGTDTQYF. The sequenced part of the CDR3 DNA is TGTGCCAGCAGTTTCCAGGCCGGCACAGATACG.

In regard to this clone: The CDR3 end falls 3 residues outside the read, so it is completed with the germline J gene. The genes are TRBV30 and TRBJ1-4, with a tentative D call TRBD1 (6 bases). The CDR3 extends over 13 amino acids. Germline CDR1 and CDR2: GTSNPN and SVGIG (reference sequence). Trimming cost V 8 bases and J 0 bases, with 10 bases left between them. This CDR3 reads CARQAATNEKLFF. CDR3 DNA, as far as it was read: TGTGCCCGACAGGCCGCAACTAATGAAAAA. Using reference TRBV30 and TRBJ1-4 for the parts outside the CDR3, the full variable domain is SQTIHQWPATLVQPVGSPLSLECTVEGTSNPNLYWYRQAAGRGLQLLFYSVGIGQISSEVPQNLSASRPQDRQFILSSKKLLLSDSGFYLCARQAATNEKLFFGSGTQLSVL.

With respect to this clone: Sequencing ends 3 residues short of the CDR3 end; the germline J gene provides the rest. V and J are TRBV5-8 and TRBJ2-7; TRBD2 matches at 8 bases. Germline assignment: CDR1 SGHTS and CDR2 YDEGEE. The length of the CDR3 is 14 residues. V was clipped by 3 bases and J by 5 bases; unmatched bases: 7. The CDR3 here is CASSSGTRADEQYF. The CDR3 bases that were read are TGTGCCAGCAGCTCCGGGACTAGGGCCGACGAG.

Worth noting for this clone: The read terminates 3 residues ahead of where the CDR3 ends, so the germline J gene completes it. The rearrangement joins TRBV5-8 to TRBJ1-2; D uncertain. The CDR3 is made up of 14 amino acids. V dropped 0 bases and J dropped 3 bases, with 9 bases sitting between them. Looked up from germline, CDR1 is SGHTS and CDR2 is YDEGEE. CDR3: CASSLGGHDYGYTF. The covered CDR3 bases are TGTGCCAGCAGCTTGGGAGGGCACGACTATGGC.

This CDR3 is CASSPRQISQETQYF. Incomplete CDR3 DNA: TGTGCCAGTAGTCCACGACAGATTTCACAAGAGACG. The chain couples TRBV19 to TRBJ2-3; TRBD1 is a possible D gene (5 bases). The read ends 3 residues shy of where the CDR3 ends; the end is completed using the germline J gene. The CDR3 contains 15 residues. CDR1 is LNHDA, CDR2 SQIVND, per germline (reference sequence).

About this clone itself: The DNA ends 3 residues before the CDR3 does, and the rest of the CDR3 is filled in from the germline J gene. The gene calls are TRBV5-1 and TRBJ2-5; 7 bases are a match to TRBD1. Germline V gene sequence: CDR1 SGHRS, CDR2 YFSETQ. The CDR3 runs to 14 residues. V was pared by 4 bases and J by 5 bases, with 8 bases of the junction left unmatched. The part of the CDR3 DNA that was read is TGCGCCAGCAGCCTTGACAGGGCGCGGGAGACC. This gives the protein CASSLDRARET. The full CDR3 reads CASSLDRARETQYF.

On this clone: Read data end 3 residues before the CDR3 end; the end is taken from the germline J gene. This sequence joins TRBV18 and TRBJ2-3; TRBD1 is a possible D gene (6 bases). The germline gives CDR1 KGHSH, CDR2 LQKENI. The CDR3 is made up of 16 amino acids. Partial CDR3 DNA: TGTGCCAGCTCACCACCCGGGACAATGGGCAATCAGCCG. Amino acids: CASSPPGTMGNQP. The whole CDR3 sequence reads CASSPPGTMGNQPQYF.

As regards this clone: The read ends 3 residues shy of where the CDR3 ends; the end is completed using the germline J gene. The chain recombines TRBV2 with TRBJ1-6; the D gene is possibly TRBD1 (6 bases). The germline V and J ends were trimmed by 5 bases and 7 bases, with 24 bases remaining between them. Germline loops: CDR1 SNHLY, CDR2 FYNNEI. This CDR3 is 18 amino acids long. The CDR3 bases that were read are TGTGCCAGCAGTTTTGGAACAGGGTTGGGGTCGCAGAATTCACCC. Translation: CASSFGTGLGSQNSP. The complete CDR3 protein is CASSFGTGLGSQNSPLHF.

Note on this clone: The read ends 3 residues before the CDR3 terminus; that terminus is restored from the germline J gene. The chain links TRBV10-3 to TRBJ2-5; no firm D call. V was pared by 3 bases and J by 5 bases, with 13 bases between. Germline V gene data show CDR1 as ENHRY and CDR2 as SYGVKD. CDR3 size: 14 residues. This CDR3 is CAISDTSLSETQYF. The sequenced CDR3 bases are TGTGCCATCAGTGACACGAGCCTGAGTGAGACC.

The CDR3: CASSVDRGRAPQHF. The sequenced part of the CDR3 DNA is TGTGCCAGCAGCGTAGACAGGGGCCGGGCGCCC. V usage is TRBV2 and J usage is TRBJ1-5, with 8 positions matching TRBD1. The missing CDR3 end, 3 residues past where the read stops, is filled in from the germline J gene. Germline V CDR1 and CDR2: SNHLY, FYNNEI. V shed 6 bases, J shed 9 bases, and the junction held 10 bases outside the gene matches. The CDR3 has 14 amino acids.

Details on this clone: The read stops 3 residues short of the end of the CDR3; the missing end is completed from the germline J gene. This sequence joins TRBV6-2 or TRBV6-3 and TRBJ1-2; weak D call: TRBD1 (6 bases). V was cut by 2 bases and J by 5 bases, with 15 bases left in between. Germline lookup yields CDR1 MNHEY and CDR2 SVGEGT. The CDR3 has 15 residues. The CDR3 DNA, read in part, is TGTGCCAGCAGTTACCCGGTGGCAGGGGAATATGGC. Its translation is CASSYPVAGEYG. The CDR3, in full, reads CASSYPVAGEYGYTF.